A selection of T cell receptor beta chains follows, all from one sample in a study of cytomegalovirus exposure and HLA in healthy donors. Profiling relied on immunoSEQ multiplex PCR, and the TCRdb table lists in-frame clones only, not all of them. The sample lists some 190,000 clones, 75% to 90% occurring once. Sample: PBMCs. The receptor set was obtained from a boy aged 2 to 10 in good health and CMV-seronegative. CDR3s include the opening cysteine and the closing phenylalanine or tryptophan. Each record gives: clone size, J gene, V gene, D gene, CDR3 protein, CDR3 DNA. The D gene is left open where the match is weak. Size tells how often a clone was seen (once, few, many) or the class of an expanded clone, and some rows leave it out.

size: -
J: TRBJ2-3
V: TRBV9
D: -
CDR3: CASSSRVGGAQDTQYF
DNA: TGTGCCAGCAGCTCCCGGGTTGGGGGGGCCCAAGATACGCAGTATTTT

size: -
J: TRBJ2-2
V: TRBV7-9
D: TRBD1
CDR3: CSSSGQGVGELFF
DNA: TGTTCCAGCAGCGGACAGGGGGTCGGGGAGCTGTTTTTT

size: -
J: TRBJ1-1
V: TRBV19
D: -
CDR3: CASSMGGPPEAFF
DNA: TGTGCCAGTAGTATGGGGGGGCCACCTGAAGCTTTCTTT

size: -
J: TRBJ1-5
V: TRBV6-1
D: -
CDR3: CASRHLSSNQPQHF
DNA: TGTGCCAGCAGACACCTCTCAAGCAATCAGCCCCAGCATTTT

size: -
J: TRBJ1-5
V: TRBV7-9
D: TRBD1
CDR3: CASSLGQGFNQPQHF
DNA: TGTGCCAGCAGCTTAGGACAGGGGTTTAATCAGCCCCAGCATTTT

size: once
J: TRBJ2-5
V: TRBV7-2
D: TRBD2
CDR3: CASSTQIGLAGAETQYF
DNA: TGTGCCAGCAGCACTCAAATAGGACTAGCGGGCGCGGAGACCCAGTACTTC

size: -
J: TRBJ2-1
V: TRBV19
D: TRBD2
CDR3: CASSIVGGPSYNEQFF
DNA: TGTGCCAGTAGTATTGTGGGAGGGCCCTCCTACAATGAGCAGTTCTTC

size: few
J: TRBJ1-1
V: TRBV7-8
D: -
CDR3: CASSFTDNPGGEAFF
DNA: TGTGCCAGCAGCTTCACCGACAATCCAGGTGGGGAAGCTTTCTTT

size: -
J: TRBJ2-2
V: TRBV7-7
D: -
CDR3: CASSLDPHTGELFF
DNA: TGTGCTAGCAGCTTAGATCCTCACACCGGGGAGCTGTTTTTT

size: -
J: TRBJ1-5
V: TRBV25-1
D: -
CDR3: CASSPRGGVNQPQHF
DNA: TGTGCCAGCAGTCCCCGGGGAGGTGTAAATCAGCCCCAGCATTTT

size: -
J: TRBJ2-7
V: TRBV11-2
D: TRBD2
CDR3: CASTTAGGPYEQYF
DNA: TGTGCCAGCACGACGGCGGGAGGCCCCTACGAGCAGTACTTC

size: -
J: TRBJ2-1
V: TRBV2
D: TRBD2
CDR3: CASRLTSGRGNEQFF
DNA: TGTGCCAGCAGGCTTACTAGCGGGAGGGGTAATGAGCAGTTCTTC

size: -
J: TRBJ1-3
V: TRBV29-1
D: -
CDR3: CSVVSVSGNTIYF
DNA: TGCAGCGTTGTTAGCGTCTCTGGAAACACCATATATTTT

size: -
J: TRBJ2-1
V: TRBV9
D: TRBD2
CDR3: CASSVEAGAWVGEQFF
DNA: TGTGCCAGCAGCGTAGAAGCGGGAGCCTGGGTGGGTGAGCAGTTCTTC